One sample yielded the 29 T cell receptor beta chains listed below, sequenced in a study of blood T cell repertoires in COVID-19. Repertoires were generated with immunoSEQ multiplex PCR, while TCRdb's copy carries only in-frame clones and drops some. The table has around 290,000 clones, over 75% seen once; the top ten hold 0.9% to 1.2%. Sequenced sample: PBMCs or T cells enriched from blood (not recorded which). The receptors stem from a woman in her 30s who had recovered from COVID-19.

CDR3 sequence reads: CASSPPSPGYEQFF. The CDR3 nucleotides read TGCGCCAGCAGCCCCCCGTCCCCAGGCTATGAGCAGTTCTTC. This rearrangement joins TRBV5-1 to TRBJ2-1; D unclear. The germline V and J ends were trimmed by 4 bases and 8 bases, with 16 bases remaining between them. Per the germline V gene, CDR1 is SGHRS and CDR2 is YFSETQ. The CDR3 is 14 amino acids.

The chain is built from TRBV28 and TRBJ1-5, with 8 bases that match TRBD1. J lost 3 bases, V lost 1 base, and 5 bases had no gene match. This CDR3 has 16 amino acids. Germline CDR1 reads MDHEN; CDR2 reads SYDVKM. This CDR3 is CASSLFQGAINQPQHF. The CDR3 DNA reads TGTGCCAGCAGTTTATTTCAGGGGGCGATCAATCAGCCCCAGCATTTT.

This chain joins TRBV3-1 (or the pseudogene TRBV3-2) and TRBJ2-1, with 7 bases matching TRBD2. The CDR3 has 16 residues. From germline, CDR1 is LGHDT and CDR2 YNNKEL (reference sequence). The V segment lost 4 bases and the J segment 2 bases; nucleotides outside the gene matches: 8. In nucleotides, the CDR3 is TGTGCCAGCAGCCGATCTGGGGACTATACCTACAATGAGCAGTTCTTC. Protein sequence: CASSRSGDYTYNEQFF.

The chain joins TRBV27 to TRBJ2-3; D call uncertain. Between the trimmed V and J ends, which lost 2 bases and 5 bases, there was a span of 8 bases. Germline-derived CDR1 and CDR2 are MNHEY and SMNVEV (reference sequence). The CDR3 extends over 13 amino acids. DNA for the CDR3: TGTGCCAGCAGTTTAGCCCCCGGAGATACGCAGTATTTT. This gives the protein CASSLAPGDTQYF.

The CDR3 sequence: CASSLAGVSYEQYF. The CDR3 region has the DNA TGTGCCAGCTCCCTAGCGGGAGTCTCCTACGAGCAGTACTTC. The J gene is TRBJ2-7, the V gene TRBV18, with 10 bases fitting TRBD2. Per germline, CDR1 KGHSH and CDR2 LQKENI. The CDR3 is made up of 14 amino acids. V lost 6 bases and J lost 0; bases outside the gene matches: 2.

This chain links TRBV7-6 with TRBJ2-1; D remains ambiguous. The germline CDR1 and CDR2 sequences are SGHVS and FNYEAQ. The CDR3 has 16 amino acids. V lost 1 base and J lost 0, with 10 bases in between. CDR3 protein: CASSLVGYSSYNEQFF. The CDR3 DNA follows: TGTGCCAGCAGCTTAGTGGGCTACTCCTCCTACAATGAGCAGTTCTTC.

V gene TRBV7-2 combines with J gene TRBJ2-7; the match to TRBD2 covers 16 bases. Germline CDR1 SGHTA, CDR2 FQGNSA. The V gene end was trimmed by 4 bases and the J gene end by 4 bases; junction bases not matched to a gene: 7. This CDR3 comprises 17 residues. In nucleotides, the CDR3 is TGTGCCAGCAGCTCGGGACTAGCGGGAGGGCCTCGGTACGAGCAGTACTTC. This codes for CASSSGLAGGPRYEQYF.

The V and J genes are TRBV4-2 and TRBJ1-2; D gene uncertain. The V gene lost 0 bases and the J gene lost 6 bases, with 23 bases spanning the gap. This CDR3 is 18 amino acids long. CDR1 is LGHNA and CDR2 is YNFKEQ in the germline V gene. The CDR3 DNA is TGTGCCAGCAGCCAAGAGAGAAGGCTTCGACTTCTCGGGGATGGCTACACCTTC. Encoded protein: CASSQERRLRLLGDGYTF.

The chain is built from TRBV24-1 and TRBJ2-5, with 9 bases lining up with TRBD2. V lost 0 bases to trimming and J lost 4 bases; unmatched junction nucleotides: 5. Germline loops: CDR1 KGHDR, CDR2 SFDVKD. CDR3 length: 16 amino acids. CDR3 DNA sequence: TGTGCCACCAGTGATTTGGGTAGCGGGAGACCAGAGACCCAGTACTTC. Residues: CATSDLGSGRPETQYF.

The chain uses TRBV5-6 and TRBJ2-1; TRBD2 matches 9 bases. The CDR3 sequence is 17 residues long. V was clipped by 0 bases and J by 7 bases; unmatched bases: 11. Germline-derived CDR1 and CDR2 are SGHDT and YYEEEE. CDR3 loop: CASSLVFAGGPRNEQFF. As DNA, the CDR3 is TGTGCCAGCAGCTTGGTGTTCGCGGGAGGGCCGAGGAATGAGCAGTTCTTC.

This clone appeared once. This rearrangement joins TRBV5-6 to TRBJ2-5; a possible D gene is TRBD1 (5 bases). Germline CDR1 and CDR2: SGHDT and YYEEEE. Deletions cut 1 base from V and 2 bases from J, with 9 bases between. The CDR3 loop spans 14 amino acids. CDR3 protein: CASSLTTVQETQYF. The CDR3 DNA reads as TGTGCCAGCAGCTTGACGACAGTACAAGAGACCCAGTACTTC. The full variable domain, in which reference TRBV5-6 and TRBJ2-5 provide the parts outside the CDR3, is DAGVTQSPTHLIKTRGQQVTLRCSPKSGHDTVSWYQQALGQGPQFIFQYYEEEERQRGNFPDRFSGHQFPNYSSELNVNALLLGDSALYLCASSLTTVQETQYFGPGTRLLVL.

The rearrangement joins TRBV4-2 to TRBJ1-1; D gene uncertain. CDR3 size: 13 residues. Germline V CDR1 and CDR2: LGHNA, YNFKEQ. Trimming stripped 0 bases from V and 1 base from J, with 3 bases between. This CDR3 reads CASSQDRNTEAFF. In DNA form, the CDR3 reads TGTGCCAGCAGCCAAGACAGGAACACTGAAGCTTTCTTT.

CDR3 nucleotide sequence: TGCGCCAGCAGTGTTGCGGACACTTCAACCGGGGAGCTGTTTTTT. Protein sequence: CASSVADTSTGELFF. The chain recombines TRBV10-1 with TRBJ2-2; TRBD1 is a possible D gene (5 bases). Looked up from germline, CDR1 is WNHNN and CDR2 is SYGVQD (reference sequence). The CDR3 length is 15 residues. Trimming shortened V by 4 bases and J by 5 bases, and 14 bases separated the two germline ends.

The chain links TRBV9 to TRBJ2-2, with D maybe TRBD1 (7 bases). CDR3 length equals 17 residues. Trimming removed 4 bases from V and 1 base from J, with 17 bases in between. Germline CDR1 is SGDLS and CDR2 is YYNGEE. The CDR3 is CASSPTGGQMNTGELFF. The CDR3 nucleotides read TGTGCCAGCAGCCCCACCGGGGGACAGATGAACACCGGGGAGCTGTTTTTT.

The rearrangement joins TRBV30 to TRBJ2-7, with D perhaps matching TRBD1 (5 bases). Per the germline V gene, CDR1 is GTSNPN and CDR2 is SVGIG (reference sequence). This CDR3 has 12 amino acids. V lost 3 bases and J 6 bases, leaving 12 bases between the germline ends. CDR3 DNA: TGTGCCTGGAGGGAATGGGGCGGCGAGCAGTACTTC. Translation: CAWREWGGEQYF.

The chain recombines TRBV7-8 with TRBJ1-4; D remains unclear. V lost 2 bases and J 7 bases, leaving 11 bases between the germline ends. The germline CDR1 and CDR2 sequences are SGHVS and FQNEAQ. The CDR3 extends over 14 amino acids. Here the CDR3 DNA reads TGTGCCAGCAGCTTACCCGTTCGGGGTGAAAAACTGTTTTTT. Translated: CASSLPVRGEKLFF.

V usage is TRBV18 and J usage is TRBJ1-1; 7 bases line up with TRBD1. Trimming at V came to 3 bases and at J to 0 bases, leaving 7 bases not matched to a gene. Germline V lookup: CDR1 KGHSH, CDR2 LQKENI. CDR3 length: 16 amino acids. CDR3 in amino acids: CASSPSDRSMNTEAFF. DNA for the CDR3: TGTGCCAGCTCACCCTCGGACAGGTCGATGAACACTGAAGCTTTCTTT.

The V call is TRBV25-1, the J call TRBJ1-5; D not certain. The CDR3 contains 14 residues. Germline lookup yields CDR1 MGHDK and CDR2 SYGVNS. Trimming shortened V by 3 bases and J by 3 bases, and 9 bases separated the two germline ends. The DNA of the CDR3 is TGTGCCAGCAGTGAGTACGGGTTCAATCAGCCCCAGCATTTT. Its protein is CASSEYGFNQPQHF.

This chain connects TRBV5-1 to TRBJ2-5, with D possibly matching TRBD2 (6 bases). This CDR3 is 14 amino acids long. In germline, CDR1 is SGHRS, CDR2 YFSETQ. The V end lost 4 bases, the J end lost 5 bases, and 15 bases lay between the germline ends. For the CDR3, the DNA is TGCGCCAGCAGCATTGGGAGGCGCGATGAGACCCAGTACTTC. It codes for CASSIGRRDETQYF.

The chain recombines TRBV14 with TRBJ2-3; no firm D call. The length of the CDR3 is 14 residues. In germline, CDR1 is SGHDN, CDR2 FVKESK. V gave up 4 bases and J gave up 6 bases, with 14 bases separating them. The CDR3, as DNA: TGTGCCAGCAGCCTCTCCTCGGAGTTGGATACGCAGTATTTT. This translates into CASSLSSELDTQYF.

Here the CDR3 DNA reads TGTGCCATCAGTGAGGTCTCAAGCGGCAATGAGCAGTTCTTC. Translation: CAISEVSSGNEQFF. The chain carries TRBV10-3 and TRBJ2-1; tentative D call: TRBD2 (5 bases). The CDR3 has 14 residues. CDR1 is ENHRY, CDR2 SYGVKD, per germline. V dropped 2 bases and J dropped 6 bases, with 11 bases sitting between them.

This clone turned up a few times. The chain recombines TRBV4-2 with TRBJ2-7; TRBD2 might be the D (5 bases). Trimming removed 1 base from V and 3 bases from J, with 13 bases in between. Germline CDR1 LGHNA, CDR2 YNFKEQ. This CDR3 comprises 15 residues. The CDR3 here is CASSQGLEGFYEQYF. In DNA, the CDR3 is TGTGCCAGCAGCCAAGGTTTAGAGGGATTCTACGAGCAGTACTTC.

The chain has TRBV19 and TRBJ1-1, with no clear D. The CDR3 contains 13 residues. The ends were cut back, 0 bases at V and 3 bases at J, with 5 bases in the middle. Germline lookup yields CDR1 LNHDA and CDR2 SQIVND (reference sequence). For the CDR3, the DNA is TGTGCCAGTAGTATAGATCATTACACTGAAGCTTTCTTT. Its protein product is CASSIDHYTEAFF. The full variable domain, completed using reference TRBV19 and TRBJ1-1, is DGGITQSPKYLFRKEGQNVTLSCEQNLNHDAMYWYRQDPGQGLRLIYYSQIVNDFQKGDIAEGYSVSREKKESFPLTVTSAQKNPTAFYLCASSIDHYTEAFFGQGTRLTVV.

The chain employs TRBV18 and TRBJ1-2; D may be TRBD1 (5 bases). The CDR3 is 18 residues long. The V gene's germline CDR1 is KGHSH and CDR2 LQKENI. The V end was cut by 1 base, the J end by 0 bases, with 18 bases between. The CDR3: CASSPLVFNKGSNYGYTF. The CDR3 bases are TGTGCCAGCTCACCACTTGTTTTTAATAAGGGGTCTAACTATGGCTACACCTTC.

The genes are TRBV19 and TRBJ2-7; 7 bases line up with TRBD2. This CDR3 comprises 15 residues. V lost 4 bases and J lost 0; bases outside the gene matches: 6. Per germline, CDR1 LNHDA and CDR2 SQIVND (reference sequence). CDR3 DNA sequence: TGTGCCAGTAGTAGGGGACTACCGAGCTCCTACGAGCAGTACTTC. This sequence encodes CASSRGLPSSYEQYF.

This sequence joins TRBV19 and TRBJ2-1; TRBD2 matches at 9 bases. Losses at the gene ends were 8 bases for V and 7 bases for J; bases not matched to a gene: 6. Per germline, CDR1 LNHDA and CDR2 SQIVND (reference sequence). This CDR3 region has 13 residues. CDR3 sequence (DNA): TGTGCCAGTGCTAGCGGGAACGGGAATGAGCAGTTCTTC. This encodes CASASGNGNEQFF.

The V and J genes are TRBV2 and TRBJ2-1; D gene ambiguous. The CDR3 is made up of 16 amino acids. Germline CDR1 SNHLY, CDR2 FYNNEI. Trimming cost V 2 bases and J 3 bases, with 14 bases left between them. The CDR3 bases are TGTGCCAGCAGTGAACGTGGCTCATATATCTACAATGAGCAGTTCTTC. Its protein is CASSERGSYIYNEQFF.

V usage is TRBV24-1 and J usage is TRBJ2-7, with 12 bases matching TRBD2. The germline gives CDR1 KGHDR, CDR2 SFDVKD. V was pared by 4 bases and J by 6 bases, with 3 bases of the junction left unmatched. The CDR3 consists of 14 residues. The CDR3 nucleotides read TGTGCCACCAGTGACCCGGGACTAGCGGGCGAGCAGTACTTC. Translated, it gives CATSDPGLAGEQYF.

The CDR3 DNA reads TGTGCCAGCAGCTTGGGAATCCTAGCGGGAGGTGCCGGGGAGCTGTTTTTT. Translation: CASSLGILAGGAGELFF. The rearrangement uses TRBV5-4 and TRBJ2-2; TRBD2 aligns across 11 bases. The V and J ends lost 0 bases and 6 bases, in that order; junction bases with no gene match: 7. Germline V gene data show CDR1 as SGHNT and CDR2 as YYREEE (reference sequence). This CDR3 is built from 17 residues.